Following are 25 T cell receptor beta chains from one sample sequenced in a study of spatial heterogeneity in lung cancer. Time point given: sample taken at primary tumor resection. Sequencing covered unsorted whole RNA taken from tumor, nontumor lung or frozen PBMC. TCRdb reanalysed the 5' RACE reads using MiXCR and keeps one entry per CDR3 protein. The sample includes tens of thousands of distinct CDR3 sequences, roughly 14% of them seen just once. The specimen comprised PBMCs, sampled at surgery. These receptors came from a male donor with early-stage non-small cell lung cancer.

The sample holds a few counts of this clonotype. The V gene is TRBV4-1, the J gene TRBJ2-7; D is uncertain. The CDR3 extends over 16 amino acids. The germline V and J ends were trimmed by 0 bases and 3 bases, with 15 bases remaining between them. Germline values: CDR1 MGHRA, CDR2 YSYEKL. This CDR3 reads CASSQDERSGYYEQYF. In nucleotides, the CDR3 is TGCGCCAGCAGCCAAGATGAAAGGTCCGGGTACTACGAGCAGTACTTC.

A single count supports this clonotype. CDR3 region: CASSSLGTDTQYF. CDR3 in DNA: TGTGCCAGCAGTAGCCTTGGCACAGATACGCAGTATTTT. The rearrangement links TRBV27 to TRBJ2-3, with D uncertain. CDR3 length equals 13 residues. Trimming took off 5 bases at V and 1 base at J, with 7 bases between the two ends. In germline, CDR1 is MNHEY, CDR2 SMNVEV (reference sequence).

The chain has TRBV7-6 and TRBJ2-2, with 8 bases fitting TRBD2. V lost 2 bases to trimming and J lost 1 base; unmatched junction nucleotides: 0. CDR1 and CDR2 (germline): SGHVS, FNYEAQ. CDR3 length equals 15 residues. CDR3 DNA sequence: TGTGCCAGCAGCTTAACTAGCGGGAACACCGGGGAGCTGTTTTTT. This encodes CASSLTSGNTGELFF.

Many counts were recorded for this clonotype. The chain has TRBV3-1 and TRBJ1-4; D remains ambiguous. V dropped 1 base and J dropped 5 bases, with 11 bases sitting between them. This CDR3 is 15 amino acids long. Germline lookup yields CDR1 LGHDT and CDR2 YNNKEL (reference sequence). The CDR3 loop is CASSQGPWENEKLFF. CDR3 coding DNA: TGTGCCAGCAGCCAAGGTCCTTGGGAGAATGAAAAACTGTTTTTT.

This clonotype was counted only a few times. V gene TRBV5-1 combines with J gene TRBJ2-2; 7 nucleotides line up with TRBD1. Germline values: CDR1 SGHRS, CDR2 YFSETQ. V shed 4 bases, J shed 5 bases, and the junction held 5 bases outside the gene matches. The CDR3 is made up of 14 amino acids. The CDR3 region has the DNA TGCGCCAGCAGCCCCCAACAGGGGACCGGGGAGCTGTTTTTT. This gives the protein CASSPQQGTGELFF.

This clonotype appeared many times. The chain recombines TRBV7-2 with TRBJ2-5; D might be TRBD2 (5 bases). Germline V gene data show CDR1 as SGHTA and CDR2 as FQGNSA. V lost 5 bases, J lost 5 bases, and 18 bases lay in between. The CDR3 sequence is 15 residues long. CDR3 in amino acids: CASSPGGLLSETQYF. Here the CDR3 DNA reads TGTGCCAGCAGCCCAGGAGGACTGCTTTCGGAGACCCAGTACTTC.

Ten or more counts support this clonotype. V usage is TRBV24-1 and J usage is TRBJ2-5; D not resolved. V was cut by 9 bases and J by 5 bases, with 18 bases left in between. This CDR3 contains 14 residues. Germline V gene lookup returns CDR1 KGHDR and CDR2 SFDVKD. This CDR3 is CATGDRNEEETQYF. DNA for the CDR3: TGTGCCACCGGCGACCGGAATGAGGAGGAGACCCAGTACTTC.

The chain links TRBV30 to TRBJ2-5; TRBD2 is a possible D gene (6 bases). V gave up 0 bases and J gave up 5 bases, with 16 bases separating them. The length of the CDR3 is 15 residues. CDR1 is GTSNPN, CDR2 SVGIG, per germline (reference sequence). The CDR3 sequence: CAWSVLLGGTETQYF. The CDR3 DNA is TGTGCCTGGAGTGTACTGTTAGGAGGGACGGAGACCCAGTACTTC.

The J gene is TRBJ2-1, the V gene TRBV6-2 or TRBV6-3, with 7 bases matching TRBD2. Germline V gives CDR1 MNHEY, CDR2 SVGEGT. This CDR3 spans 16 amino acids. V shed 0 bases, J shed 4 bases, and the junction held 6 bases outside the gene matches. CDR3 bases: TGTGCCAGCAGTTACTCAAGGCGGGAGCTTTACAATGAGCAGTTCTTC. Translating it yields CASSYSRRELYNEQFF.

The chain couples TRBV7-6 to TRBJ1-3; 11 bases align to TRBD1. This CDR3 spans 17 amino acids. The J segment lost 0 bases and the V segment lost 5 bases, leaving 6 bases of the junction unmatched. Germline assignment: CDR1 SGHVS and CDR2 FNYEAQ. The CDR3 DNA is TGTGCCAGCAGCGCAGGACAGGGGGCCTACTCTGGAAACACCATATATTTT. It encodes CASSAGQGAYSGNTIYF.

The chain links TRBV5-1 to TRBJ1-5; weak D call: TRBD1 (5 bases). Trimming took 4 bases from V and 5 from J, leaving 13 bases between them. This CDR3 is built from 14 residues. Germline loops: CDR1 SGHRS, CDR2 YFSETQ. The CDR3 sequence is CASSRGPRDQPQHF. CDR3 DNA: TGCGCCAGCAGCCGGGGCCCTAGGGATCAGCCCCAGCATTTT.

The V and J genes are TRBV12-5 and TRBJ2-1; D is ambiguous. V was pared by 2 bases and J by 5 bases, with 7 bases between. The CDR3 sequence is 13 residues long. The germline CDR1 and CDR2 sequences are LGHNT and FRNRAP. The CDR3 region is CASGLLTDNEQFF. The DNA of the CDR3 is TGTGCTAGTGGTTTGTTGACTGACAATGAGCAGTTCTTC.

This clonotype was counted a few times. The genes are TRBV2 and TRBJ2-2; 7 bases fit TRBD1. V lost 10 bases to trimming and J lost 2 bases; unmatched junction nucleotides: 4. The CDR3 covers 13 residues. The V gene's germline CDR1 is SNHLY and CDR2 FYNNEI. The chain's CDR3 is CATRDSNTGELFF. The CDR3 DNA is TGTGCCACCCGGGACAGTAACACCGGGGAGCTGTTTTTT.

This clonotype was seen only a few times. The J gene is TRBJ2-2, the V gene TRBV24-1; the D is unclear. The CDR3 is 15 amino acids. V was pared by 2 bases and J by 5 bases, with 11 bases between. Germline V lookup: CDR1 KGHDR, CDR2 SFDVKD. CDR3 DNA: TGTGCCACCAGTGATTCAATCGTCCAAACCGGGGAGCTGTTTTTT. The encoded protein is CATSDSIVQTGELFF.

This clonotype was seen more than once but under ten times. The chain's CDR3 is CASSLRAPYTEAFF. CDR3 nucleotide sequence: TGTGCCAGCAGTTTGAGAGCCCCGTACACTGAAGCTTTCTTT. This chain links TRBV27 with TRBJ1-1, with unresolved D. Trimming left V 3 bases short and J 3 bases short, with 11 bases between. From germline, CDR1 is MNHEY and CDR2 SMNVEV (reference sequence). The CDR3 length is 14 residues.

Comments on this clonotype: This could be a read error, since a much larger clone is one nucleotide away. V and J are TRBV29-1 and TRBJ1-4; 10 nucleotides match TRBD1. Germline loops: CDR1 SQVTM, CDR2 ANQGSEA. The V gene end was trimmed by 6 bases and the J gene end by 0 bases; junction bases not matched to a gene: 7. The CDR3 has 16 amino acids. CDR3 coding DNA: TGCAGCGTACGGGGACAGGGGATTGCAACTAATGAAAAACTGTTTTTT. Translating gives CSVRGQGIATNEKLFF.

This chain connects TRBV7-2 to TRBJ1-5, with D uncertain. The CDR3 runs to 14 residues. Germline-derived CDR1 and CDR2 are SGHTA and FQGNSA. V was cut by 5 bases and J by 2 bases, with 10 bases left in between. The CDR3 here is CASSPDLGNQPQHF. In nucleotides, the CDR3 is TGTGCCAGCAGCCCAGATCTAGGCAATCAGCCCCAGCATTTT. Based on the CDR3 plus reference TRBV7-2 and TRBJ1-5, the full variable domain is GAGVSQSPSNKVTEKGKDVELRCDPISGHTALYWYRQSLGQGLEFLIYFQGNSAPDKSGLPSDRFSAERTGGSVSTLTIQRTQQEDSAVYLCASSPDLGNQPQHFGDGTRLSIL.

This clonotype was observed many times. The rearrangement joins TRBV4-1 to TRBJ2-7, with D maybe TRBD1 (6 bases). Trimming took 6 bases from V and 3 from J, leaving 15 bases between them. Looked up from germline, CDR1 is MGHRA and CDR2 is YSYEKL. The CDR3 has 14 residues. This CDR3 reads CASSFTGTSYEQYF. CDR3 sequence (DNA): TGCGCCAGCAGTTTCACAGGGACGAGCTACGAGCAGTACTTC.

This clonotype has a handful of counts. This chain uses TRBV6-1 with TRBJ2-2, with 9 bases that match TRBD1. Germline V lookup: CDR1 MNHNS, CDR2 SASEGT. V gave up 6 bases and J gave up 6 bases; unmatched junction bases: 8. The CDR3 sequence is 15 residues long. This CDR3 reads CASRASTGGSGELFF. DNA of the CDR3: TGTGCCAGCAGAGCGTCGACAGGGGGTTCCGGGGAGCTGTTTTTT.

The table lists this clonotype with many counts. The gene calls are TRBV5-1 and TRBJ1-5, with a tentative D call TRBD1 (5 bases). Germline V gene data show CDR1 as SGHRS and CDR2 as YFSETQ. V was trimmed by 3 bases and J by 6 bases, leaving 13 bases between them. The CDR3 extends over 14 amino acids. CDR3 sequence: CASSSGVGGQPQHF. CDR3 DNA: TGCGCCAGCAGCTCGGGGGTTGGCGGTCAGCCCCAGCATTTT.

This clonotype was seen at least ten times. V gene TRBV5-1 combines with J gene TRBJ2-2, with D unresolved. In germline, CDR1 is SGHRS, CDR2 YFSETQ. The CDR3 is 16 residues long. Trimming took off 6 bases at V and 0 bases at J, with 15 bases between the two ends. CDR3 protein: CASTAQSPTNTGELFF. As DNA, the CDR3 is TGCGCCAGCACTGCACAGTCCCCGACGAACACCGGGGAGCTGTTTTTT.

This clonotype has at least ten counts. The chain recombines TRBV6-5 with TRBJ1-1, with a possible D match to TRBD1 (5 bases). Germline CDR1 is MNHEY and CDR2 is SVGAGI. This CDR3 comprises 14 residues. The V gene lost 6 bases and the J gene lost 4 bases, with 15 bases spanning the gap. In nucleotides, the CDR3 is TGTGCCAGCAGCTCGCCTGCAGGGCTCACTGAAGCTTTCTTT. This encodes CASSSPAGLTEAFF.

The V gene is TRBV2, the J gene TRBJ1-1; D uncertain. Trimming cost V 2 bases and J 8 bases, with 9 bases left between them. The CDR3 runs to 12 residues. Looked up from germline, CDR1 is SNHLY and CDR2 is FYNNEI. In DNA form, the CDR3 reads TGTGCCAGCAGTGAAAGGGCAGTAGAAGCTTTCTTT. Translated, it gives CASSERAVEAFF.

This rearrangement joins TRBV29-1 to TRBJ1-2; the D is unclear. The germline CDR1 and CDR2 sequences are SQVTM and ANQGSEA. The V gene lost 7 bases and the J gene lost 6 bases, with 24 bases spanning the gap. This CDR3 is 15 amino acids long. CDR3 nucleotides: TGCAGCGCCTATCATCCCGAGGGCCCTGCGGATGGCTACACCTTC. This sequence encodes CSAYHPEGPADGYTF.

The chain couples TRBV7-2 to TRBJ1-5; maybe TRBD1 (5 bases). Germline values: CDR1 SGHTA, CDR2 FQGNSA. The CDR3 spans 15 residues. Deletions cut 5 bases from V and 5 bases from J, with 16 bases between. The CDR3 is CASSPPGGGDQPQHF. The CDR3, as DNA: TGTGCCAGCAGCCCCCCGGGGGGAGGTGATCAGCCCCAGCATTTT.